The sequence of this T cell receptor (beta chain) was determined in a study of T cells after yellow fever vaccination. Study-level information: Where fractions had low cell numbers, libraries were prepared from them with the SMART-Seq v4 Ultra Low Input RNA kit.

TCRdb reprocessed the 5' RACE reads via MiXCR and lists one record per CDR3 protein. The sample records around 250,000 distinct CDR3 sequences, 6.5% to 8.5% being singletons. Sequencing was performed on CD4+ T cells sorted from PBMCs, taken 15 days after the yellow fever booster vaccination. This clonotype was obtained from a man between 25 and 39 years old who received the YFV17D yellow fever vaccine.

The CDR3 DNA is TGTGCCAGCTCGGTCGGGATCAGCACAGATACGCAGTATTTT. It is translated as CASSVGISTDTQYF. This sequence joins TRBV6-4 and TRBJ2-3, with D perhaps TRBD2 (5 bases). From germline, CDR1 is MRHNA and CDR2 SNTAGT. V dropped 8 bases and J dropped 0 bases, with 12 bases sitting between them. The CDR3 covers 14 residues.